This T cell receptor (beta chain) was sequenced in a study of blood T cell repertoires in COVID-19. Study in general: COVID-19 samples, acute and convalescent, were from the United States, Italy and Spain. The cDNA or gDNA used as material had been derived from T cells, B-cell-depleted T cells, or PBMCs.

Sequencing used immunoSEQ multiplex PCR; TCRdb keeps in-frame clones, though not all of them. This table has fewer than 200,000 clones, about 91% appearing once. The CDR3 spans 16 residues. CDR1 is SGHTS, CDR2 YDEGEE, per germline. Trimming removed 4 bases from V and 1 base from J, with 17 bases in between. Sample: peripheral blood. This TCR derives from a woman aged 45-60 years with acute or convalescent COVID-19. V and J are TRBV5-8 and TRBJ1-1; tentative D call: TRBD1 (6 bases). CDR3 protein: CASSPGPGAGNTEAFF. CDR3 in DNA: TGTGCCAGCAGCCCAGGCCCAGGGGCCGGGAACACTGAAGCTTTCTTT.